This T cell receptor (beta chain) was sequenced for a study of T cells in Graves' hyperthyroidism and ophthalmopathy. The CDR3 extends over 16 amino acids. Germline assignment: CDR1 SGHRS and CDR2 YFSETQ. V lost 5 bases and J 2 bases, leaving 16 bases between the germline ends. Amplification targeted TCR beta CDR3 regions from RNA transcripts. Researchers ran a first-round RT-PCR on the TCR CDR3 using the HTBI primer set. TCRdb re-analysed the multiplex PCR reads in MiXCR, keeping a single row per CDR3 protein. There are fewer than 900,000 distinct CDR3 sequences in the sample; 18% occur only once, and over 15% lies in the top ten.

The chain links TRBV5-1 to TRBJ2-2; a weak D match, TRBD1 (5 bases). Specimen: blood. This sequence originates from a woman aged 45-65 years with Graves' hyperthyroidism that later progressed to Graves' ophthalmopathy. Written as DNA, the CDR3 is TGCGCCAGCAGTCGTTTTAGTCAGGGAAACACCGGGGAGCTGTTTTTT. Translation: CASSRFSQGNTGELFF.